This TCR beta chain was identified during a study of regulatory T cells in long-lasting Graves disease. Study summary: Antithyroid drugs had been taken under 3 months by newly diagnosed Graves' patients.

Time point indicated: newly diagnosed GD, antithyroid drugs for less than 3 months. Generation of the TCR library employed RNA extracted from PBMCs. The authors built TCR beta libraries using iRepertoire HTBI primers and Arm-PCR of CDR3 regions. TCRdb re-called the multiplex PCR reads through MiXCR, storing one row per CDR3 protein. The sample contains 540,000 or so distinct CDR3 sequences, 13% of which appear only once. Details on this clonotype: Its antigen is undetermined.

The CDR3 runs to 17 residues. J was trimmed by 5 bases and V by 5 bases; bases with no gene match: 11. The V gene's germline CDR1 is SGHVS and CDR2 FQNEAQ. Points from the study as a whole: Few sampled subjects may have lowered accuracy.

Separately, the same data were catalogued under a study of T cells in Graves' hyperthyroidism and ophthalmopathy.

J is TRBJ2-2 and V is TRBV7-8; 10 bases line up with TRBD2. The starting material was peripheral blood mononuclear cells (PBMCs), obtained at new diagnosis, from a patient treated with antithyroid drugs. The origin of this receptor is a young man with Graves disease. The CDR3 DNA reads TGTGCCAGCAGCCCACGGGAACTAGCGGGGAGGACCGGGGAGCTGTTTTTT. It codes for CASSPRELAGRTGELFF. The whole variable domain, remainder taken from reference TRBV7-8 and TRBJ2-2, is GAGVSQSPRYKVAKRGQDVALRCDPISGHVSLFWYQQALGQGPEFLTYFQNEAQLDKSGLPSDRFFAERPEGSVSTLKIQRTQQEDSAVYLCASSPRELAGRTGELFFGEGSRLTVL.